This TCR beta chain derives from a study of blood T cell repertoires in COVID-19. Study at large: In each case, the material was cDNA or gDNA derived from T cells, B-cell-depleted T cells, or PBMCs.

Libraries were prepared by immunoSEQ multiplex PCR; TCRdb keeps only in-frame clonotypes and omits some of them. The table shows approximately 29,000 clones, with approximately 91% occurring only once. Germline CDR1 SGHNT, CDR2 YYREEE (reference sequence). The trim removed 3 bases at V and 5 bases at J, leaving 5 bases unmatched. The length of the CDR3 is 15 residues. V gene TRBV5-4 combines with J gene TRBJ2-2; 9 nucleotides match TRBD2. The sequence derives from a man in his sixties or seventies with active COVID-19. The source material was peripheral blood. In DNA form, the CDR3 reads TGTGCCAGCAGCTCACTAGCGGGTTATACCGGGGAGCTGTTTTTT. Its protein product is CASSSLAGYTGELFF.